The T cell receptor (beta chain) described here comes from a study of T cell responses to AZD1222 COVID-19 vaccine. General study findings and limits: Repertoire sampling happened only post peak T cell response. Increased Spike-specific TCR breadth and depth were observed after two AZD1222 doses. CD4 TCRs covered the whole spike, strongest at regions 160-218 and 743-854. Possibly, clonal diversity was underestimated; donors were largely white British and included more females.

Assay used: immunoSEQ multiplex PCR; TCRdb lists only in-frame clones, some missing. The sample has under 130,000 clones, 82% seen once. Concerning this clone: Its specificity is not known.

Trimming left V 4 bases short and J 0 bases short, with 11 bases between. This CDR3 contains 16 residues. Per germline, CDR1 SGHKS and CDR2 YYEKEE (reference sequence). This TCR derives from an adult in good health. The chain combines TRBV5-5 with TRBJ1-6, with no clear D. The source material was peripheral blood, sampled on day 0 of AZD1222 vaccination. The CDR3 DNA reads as TGTGCCAGCAGCGTTATACCTGCCTCCTATAATTCACCCCTCCACTTT. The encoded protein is CASSVIPASYNSPLHF.